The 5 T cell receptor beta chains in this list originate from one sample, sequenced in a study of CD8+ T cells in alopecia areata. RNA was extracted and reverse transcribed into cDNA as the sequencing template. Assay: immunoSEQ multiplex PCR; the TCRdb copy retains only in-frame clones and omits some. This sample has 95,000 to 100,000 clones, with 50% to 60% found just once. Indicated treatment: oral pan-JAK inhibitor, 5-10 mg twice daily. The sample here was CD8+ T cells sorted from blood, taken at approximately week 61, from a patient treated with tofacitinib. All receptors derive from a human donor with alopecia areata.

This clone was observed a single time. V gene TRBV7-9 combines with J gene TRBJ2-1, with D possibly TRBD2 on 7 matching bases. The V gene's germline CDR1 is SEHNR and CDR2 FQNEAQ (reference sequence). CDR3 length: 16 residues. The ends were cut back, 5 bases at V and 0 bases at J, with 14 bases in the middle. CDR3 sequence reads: CASSTGGPGSYNEQFF. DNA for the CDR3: TGTGCCAGCAGCACCGGGGGGCCCGGCTCCTACAATGAGCAGTTCTTC.

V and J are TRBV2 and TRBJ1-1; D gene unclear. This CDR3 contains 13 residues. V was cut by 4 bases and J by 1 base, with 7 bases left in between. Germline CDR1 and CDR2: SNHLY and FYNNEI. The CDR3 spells CASSAYGNTEAFF. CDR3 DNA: TGTGCCAGCAGTGCTTATGGGAACACTGAAGCTTTCTTT.

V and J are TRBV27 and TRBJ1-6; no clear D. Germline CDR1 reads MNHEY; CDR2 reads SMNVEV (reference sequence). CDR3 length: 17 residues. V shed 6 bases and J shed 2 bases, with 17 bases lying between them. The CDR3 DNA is TGTGCCAGCAGCCCATCCTCTCTGGTGGCCTATAATTCACCCCTCCACTTT. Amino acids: CASSPSSLVAYNSPLHF.

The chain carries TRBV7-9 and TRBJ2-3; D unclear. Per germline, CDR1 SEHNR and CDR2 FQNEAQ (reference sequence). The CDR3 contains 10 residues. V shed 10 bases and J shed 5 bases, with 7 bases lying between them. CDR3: CAILGDTQYF. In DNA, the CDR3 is TGTGCCATACTGGGAGATACGCAGTATTTT.

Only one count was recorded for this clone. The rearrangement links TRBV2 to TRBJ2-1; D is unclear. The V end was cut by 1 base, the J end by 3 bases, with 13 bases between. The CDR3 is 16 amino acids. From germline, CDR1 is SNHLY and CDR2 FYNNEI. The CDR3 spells CASSEGPPAYYNEQFF. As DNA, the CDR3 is TGTGCCAGCAGTGAAGGCCCCCCCGCTTACTACAATGAGCAGTTCTTC.